This paragraph reports one T cell receptor (beta chain). V gave up 4 bases and J gave up 4 bases; unmatched junction bases: 11. Germline CDR1 is SGHAT and CDR2 is FQNNGV. The length of the CDR3 is 16 residues. The entry originates in a study of shared clonotypes between healthy human individuals. Profiling relied on immunoSEQ multiplex PCR, and the TCRdb table lists in-frame clones only, not all of them. This sample has about 1.5 million clones, with 98% found just once. Material for sequencing was naive CD4+ T cells sorted from blood. This sample's subset: CD45RA+ positively selected. The chain combines TRBV11-2 with TRBJ2-5, with TRBD1 matching over 8 bases. The TCR comes from a man aged 25-45 years in good health. In DNA form, the CDR3 reads TGTGCCAGCAGCTCCTGGCCCCGGGACAGGCGAGAGACCCAGTACTTC. This gives the protein CASSSWPRDRRETQYF.